The 25 T cell receptor beta chains below come from one sample, sequenced in a study of cytomegalovirus exposure and HLA in healthy donors. Use of 60 Vbeta and 13 Jbeta primers characterized the PCR. Sequencing used immunoSEQ multiplex PCR; TCRdb keeps in-frame clones, though not all of them. The sample has some 120,000 clones; around 80% are singletons. Sequenced: PBMCs. The receptors were gathered from a man between 18 and 29 years old in good health and CMV-seronegative.

Only one count was recorded for this clone. The chain recombines TRBV19 with TRBJ2-3; TRBD1 agrees at 7 bases. Germline V CDR1 and CDR2: LNHDA, SQIVND (reference sequence). The V segment lost 8 bases and the J segment 1 base; nucleotides outside the gene matches: 9. CDR3 length: 15 amino acids. This CDR3 reads CASLERGRGTDTQYF. The CDR3 DNA sequence: TGTGCCAGTCTTGAGAGGGGGCGAGGCACAGATACGCAGTATTTT.

The chain links TRBV19 to TRBJ1-4; possible D gene TRBD1, 6 bases. CDR1 and CDR2 from the germline V gene are LNHDA and SQIVND (reference sequence). The germline V and J ends were trimmed by 10 bases and 3 bases, with 18 bases remaining between them. The CDR3 sequence is 15 residues long. The CDR3 nucleotides read TGTGCCACCAGGACCCAAGGGGGGGCTAATGAAAAACTGTTTTTT. Protein: CATRTQGGANEKLFF.

The chain is built from TRBV28 and TRBJ2-2, with 13 positions matching TRBD2. CDR3 length: 19 amino acids. J was trimmed by 1 base and V by 3 bases; bases with no gene match: 8. CDR1 is MDHEN and CDR2 is SYDVKM in the germline V gene. The CDR3 DNA sequence: TGTGCCAGCAGTTTGAGGAGACTAGCGGGAGGTCGGAACACCGGGGAGCTGTTTTTT. Protein product: CASSLRRLAGGRNTGELFF.

This rearrangement joins TRBV2 to TRBJ2-1; maybe TRBD2 (6 bases). Germline values: CDR1 SNHLY, CDR2 FYNNEI. The CDR3 is 15 residues long. Deletions cut 3 bases from V and 9 bases from J, with 18 bases between. The CDR3 bases are TGTGCCAGCAGTGAGGGTTGGCAGGGACTCGGTGAGCAGTTCTTC. It specifies CASSEGWQGLGEQFF.

The rearrangement uses TRBV18 and TRBJ1-2, with D possibly matching TRBD1 (5 bases). In germline, CDR1 is KGHSH, CDR2 LQKENI. With 6 bases removed from V and 4 bases from J, the gap between germline ends came to 15 bases. CDR3 length: 14 amino acids. CDR3 sequence: CASSREGSPYGYTF. The CDR3 coding sequence is TGTGCCAGCTCCCGGGAGGGGAGCCCCTATGGCTACACCTTC.

The chain carries TRBV7-2 and TRBJ2-2; 10 bases match TRBD2. The length of the CDR3 is 16 residues. J gave up 1 base and V 4 bases, and 3 bases lay outside the gene matches. Germline V gene data show CDR1 as SGHTA and CDR2 as FQGNSA. CDR3 bases: TGTGCCAGCAGCTCTACTAGCGGGATGAACACCGGGGAGCTGTTTTTT. Translation gives CASSSTSGMNTGELFF.

This chain uses TRBV2 with TRBJ2-1; D call uncertain. The V end lost 3 bases, the J end lost 9 bases, and 18 bases lay between the germline ends. The CDR3 is 15 residues long. The germline CDR1 and CDR2 sequences are SNHLY and FYNNEI. The CDR3 region is CASSDERPQFGEQFF. In nucleotides, the CDR3 is TGTGCCAGCAGTGACGAGAGGCCCCAGTTCGGTGAGCAGTTCTTC.

This clone was observed a handful of times. The chain joins TRBV9 to TRBJ1-1; 9 bases are shared with TRBD1. With 0 bases clipped from V and 5 bases from J, the junction kept 5 bases outside the gene matches. The CDR3 is made up of 15 amino acids. Germline CDR1 and CDR2: SGDLS and YYNGEE. CDR3 region: CASSVEGQGGTEAFF. In DNA form, the CDR3 reads TGTGCCAGCAGCGTAGAGGGACAGGGTGGAACTGAAGCTTTCTTT. The full variable domain, with the rest looked up from reference TRBV9 and TRBJ1-1, is DSGVTQTPKHLITATGQRVTLRCSPRSGDLSVYWYQQSLDQGLQFLIQYYNGEERAKGNILERFSAQQFPDLHSELNLSSLELGDSALYFCASSVEGQGGTEAFFGQGTRLTVV.

The V gene is TRBV5-4, the J gene TRBJ2-7; 11 nucleotides align to TRBD2. This CDR3 has 15 residues. Trimming cost V 3 bases and J 7 bases; bases outside gene matches: 9. CDR1 is SGHNT and CDR2 is YYREEE in the germline V gene (reference sequence). The chain's CDR3 is CASSSLAGGPGEQYV. Here the CDR3 DNA reads TGTGCCAGCAGCTCATTAGCGGGAGGGCCGGGGGAGCAGTACGTC.

This sequence joins TRBV5-1 and TRBJ2-7; 7 nucleotides match TRBD1. The V gene end was trimmed by 4 bases and the J gene end by 4 bases; junction bases not matched to a gene: 5. The CDR3 runs 13 residues. Germline V gene data show CDR1 as SGHRS and CDR2 as YFSETQ. DNA of the CDR3: TGCGCCAGCAGCACTCGACAGGGTTACGAGCAGTACTTC. Residues: CASSTRQGYEQYF.

J is TRBJ1-2 and V is TRBV5-1, with 7 bases identical to TRBD1. Trimming at V came to 5 bases and at J to 0 bases, leaving 7 bases not matched to a gene. Per germline, CDR1 SGHRS and CDR2 YFSETQ. The CDR3 has 15 residues. CDR3 region: CASRRGDRPNYGYTF. CDR3 in DNA: TGCGCCAGCAGGAGGGGGGACAGACCTAACTATGGCTACACCTTC.

This clone was seen only once. The chain carries TRBV7-3 and TRBJ2-2; 8 bases are a match to TRBD1. CDR3 length equals 18 residues. Germline-derived CDR1 and CDR2 are SGHTA and FQGTGA. Trimming removed 3 bases from V and 0 bases from J; junction bases left unmatched: 9. CDR3 bases: TGTGCCAGCAGCTTCCCCGATACGGGACAGGCGAACACCGGGGAGCTGTTTTTT. Amino acids: CASSFPDTGQANTGELFF.

In its sample, this clone was seen once. This chain connects TRBV5-1 to TRBJ2-5, with 7 bases aligning to TRBD1. J lost 4 bases, V lost 5 bases, and 11 bases had no gene match. Per the germline V gene, CDR1 is SGHRS and CDR2 is YFSETQ. The CDR3 covers 15 residues. CDR3: CASRLQGTTSETQYF. CDR3 in DNA: TGCGCCAGCAGGCTACAGGGGACAACCTCAGAGACCCAGTACTTC.

CDR3 residues: CASSARGAGWNTGELFF. DNA for the CDR3: TGTGCCAGCAGCGCCCGAGGAGCGGGGTGGAACACCGGGGAGCTGTTTTTT. The V and J genes are TRBV11-2 and TRBJ2-2; TRBD2 matches at 7 bases. The junction had 10 bases not matched to a gene; V was cut back by 5 bases and J by 1 base. CDR1 SGHAT and CDR2 FQNNGV come from the germline V gene. The CDR3 length is 17 residues.

CDR3 sequence reads: CASSRSSSGDFFYEQYF. Here the CDR3 DNA reads TGTGCCAGCAGCCGCAGTTCTAGCGGTGACTTCTTCTACGAGCAGTACTTC. The chain links TRBV27 to TRBJ2-5, with 7 bases matching TRBD2. The J call could be wrong; TRBJ2-7 is a better fit for the DNA end. Germline V gene data show CDR1 as MNHEY and CDR2 as SMNVEV (reference sequence). The CDR3 length is 17 residues.

The chain links TRBV7-9 to TRBJ2-1; 11 bases align to TRBD2. Germline assignment: CDR1 SEHNR and CDR2 FQNEAQ (reference sequence). Losses at the gene ends were 3 bases for V and 8 bases for J; bases not matched to a gene: 6. There are 15 residues in the CDR3. The CDR3 loop is CASSFLLAGEDEQFF. The CDR3, as DNA: TGTGCCAGCAGCTTCCTACTAGCGGGAGAAGATGAGCAGTTCTTC.

The chain links TRBV28 to TRBJ1-2; D ambiguous. The CDR3 has 12 amino acids. The V gene's germline CDR1 is MDHEN and CDR2 SYDVKM. The V gene lost 2 bases and the J gene lost 5 bases, with 6 bases spanning the gap. CDR3 sequence reads: CASSLTEYGYTF. DNA of the CDR3: TGTGCCAGCAGTTTAACAGAATATGGCTACACCTTC.

This rearrangement joins TRBV20-1 to TRBJ2-5; D uncertain. The V gene's germline CDR1 is DFQATT and CDR2 SNEGSKA (reference sequence). CDR3 length equals 11 residues. Trimming took off 3 bases at V and 5 bases at J, with 7 bases between the two ends. CDR3 DNA: TGCAGTGCTAGTCTCAGGGAGACCCAGTACTTC. Translation gives CSASLRETQYF.

The chain couples TRBV4-1 to TRBJ1-4; D perhaps matches TRBD1 (5 bases). CDR1 is MGHRA, CDR2 YSYEKL, per germline. Trimming took off 0 bases at V and 8 bases at J, with 13 bases between the two ends. CDR3 length: 15 amino acids. The CDR3 here is CASSQDPQGREKLFF. CDR3 in DNA: TGCGCCAGCAGCCAAGATCCCCAGGGTAGGGAAAAACTGTTTTTT.

The rearrangement joins TRBV29-1 to TRBJ2-3, with 10 bases fitting TRBD1. Germline V gene sequence: CDR1 SQVTM, CDR2 ANQGSEA. Trimming took 7 bases from V and 3 from J; bases not matched to a gene: 1. This CDR3 has 12 residues. Here the CDR3 DNA reads TGCAGCGCGGACAGGGGGACAGATACGCAGTATTTT. Translated, it gives CSADRGTDTQYF.

This clone was counted a single time. The CDR3 DNA reads as TGTGCCAGCAGTTTATCCCCTACAGGGCTCCTGAGTAATGAGCAGTTCTTC. Translation gives CASSLSPTGLLSNEQFF. The chain carries TRBV27 and TRBJ2-1; perhaps TRBD1 as D (6 bases). Germline V gives CDR1 MNHEY, CDR2 SMNVEV (reference sequence). This CDR3 region has 17 residues. Trimming removed 0 bases at V and 7 bases at J, with 19 bases between.

The chain links TRBV5-8 to TRBJ1-1; D unresolved. This CDR3 comprises 14 residues. CDR1 SGHTS and CDR2 YDEGEE come from the germline V gene. The germline V and J ends were trimmed by 1 base and 7 bases, with 14 bases remaining between them. DNA of the CDR3: TGTGCCAGCAGCTTGCGAGAGCGTCCCGATGAAGCTTTCTTT. This translates into CASSLRERPDEAFF.

The gene calls are TRBV28 and TRBJ2-5, with 8 bases lining up with TRBD2. The CDR3 has 14 amino acids. CDR1 and CDR2 from the germline V gene are MDHEN and SYDVKM. With V trimmed by 7 bases and J by 5 bases, 9 bases remained unmatched. CDR3 DNA: TGTGCCAGCACCCGAGCGGGAGTAGGGGAGACCCAGTACTTC. The encoded protein is CASTRAGVGETQYF.

V gene TRBV11-1 combines with J gene TRBJ1-2, with 7 bases lining up with TRBD1. Germline loops: CDR1 SGHAT, CDR2 FQDESV (reference sequence). There are 15 residues in the CDR3. The junction had 11 bases not matched to a gene; V was cut back by 8 bases and J by 2 bases. DNA of the CDR3: TGTGCCAGCGGCCTACGACAGGGCGCAAACTATGGCTACACCTTC. Translated, it gives CASGLRQGANYGYTF.

The chain couples TRBV7-8 to TRBJ1-5; possibly TRBD1 for D (5 bases). The V gene's germline CDR1 is SGHVS and CDR2 FQNEAQ. V lost 1 base and J lost 2, with 30 bases in between. The CDR3 loop spans 22 amino acids. This CDR3 reads CASSLDRLGGTSSYSGNQPQHF. The CDR3 DNA sequence: TGTGCCAGCAGCTTAGACCGTTTGGGGGGGACTTCTTCATATAGCGGCAATCAGCCCCAGCATTTT.